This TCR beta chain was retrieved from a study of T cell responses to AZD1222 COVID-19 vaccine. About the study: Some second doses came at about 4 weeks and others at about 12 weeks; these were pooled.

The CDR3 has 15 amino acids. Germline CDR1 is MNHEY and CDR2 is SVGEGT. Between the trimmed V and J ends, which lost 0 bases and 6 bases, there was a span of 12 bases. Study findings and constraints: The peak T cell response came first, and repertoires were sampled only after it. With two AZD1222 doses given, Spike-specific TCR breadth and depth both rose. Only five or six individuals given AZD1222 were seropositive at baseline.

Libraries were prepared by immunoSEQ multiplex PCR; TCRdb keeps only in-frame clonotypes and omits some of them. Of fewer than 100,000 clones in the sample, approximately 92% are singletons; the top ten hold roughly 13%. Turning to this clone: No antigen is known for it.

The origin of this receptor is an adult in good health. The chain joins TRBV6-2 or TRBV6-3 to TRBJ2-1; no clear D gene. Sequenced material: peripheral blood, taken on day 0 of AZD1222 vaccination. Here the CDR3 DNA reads TGTGCCAGCAGTTACTCGACGTACCGGGTCAATGAGCAGTTCTTC. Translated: CASSYSTYRVNEQFF.